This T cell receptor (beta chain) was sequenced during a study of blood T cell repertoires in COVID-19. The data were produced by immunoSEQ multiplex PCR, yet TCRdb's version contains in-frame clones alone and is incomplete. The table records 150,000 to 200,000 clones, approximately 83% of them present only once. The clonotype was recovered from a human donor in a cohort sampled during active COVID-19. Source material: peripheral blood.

CDR3 nucleotides: TGTGCCAGCAGTCAGACAGGGGGGACCTTCTCTGGAAACACCATATATTTT. Its protein product is CASSQTGGTFSGNTIYF. The chain has TRBV11-3 and TRBJ1-3; TRBD1 agrees at 9 bases. The CDR3 runs to 17 residues. Losses at the gene ends were 6 bases for V and 0 bases for J; bases not matched to a gene: 9. CDR1 is SGHNT, CDR2 YENEEA, per germline.